Listed below are T cell receptor beta chains from one sample, sequenced in a study of a mutant IDH1 vaccine in newly diagnosed glioma. Libraries were prepared by immunoSEQ multiplex PCR; TCRdb keeps only in-frame clonotypes and omits some of them. The sample lists about 16,000 clones, about 95% seen once, with about 3.7% in the top ten. The sample here was peripheral blood mononuclear cells (PBMCs), taken from a glioma patient treated with radiotherapy, temozolomide or both. Source of these receptors: a woman aged 18 to 35 with glioma. Some clones in this sample may be carry-over from other donors' samples. CDR3s include the opening cysteine and the closing phenylalanine or tryptophan. The D gene is left open where the match is weak. Part of the rows lack a size; the others show once, few, many or a class for expanded clones.

J	D	V	size	DNA	CDR3
TRBJ1-1	.	TRBV5-4	.	TGTGCCAGCAGCTTGGCGGGACGCGTAGCTTTCTTT	CASSLAGRVAFF
TRBJ1-1	.	TRBV5-4	.	TGTGCCAGCAGCCCGGGAGGAGGAGGGCTAAACACTGAAGCTTTCTTT	CASSPGGGGLNTEAFF
TRBJ2-7	TRBD2	TRBV5-4	once	TGTGCCAGCAGCTTTCTCCAGCGGGGGAGCTCCTACGAGCAGTACTTC	CASSFLQRGSSYEQYF
TRBJ1-2	TRBD1	TRBV11-1	.	TGTGCCAGCAGCTCGGCAGGGGGCTATGGCTACACCTTC	CASSSAGGYGYTF
TRBJ2-6	.	TRBV6-5	.	TGTGCCAGCAGTTACTCCGACTCTGGGGCCAACGTCCTGACTTTC	CASSYSDSGANVLTF
TRBJ2-4	.	TRBV16	.	TGTGCCAGCAGCCAATCTCTGGCTTTAGCCAAAAACATTCAGTACTTC	CASSQSLALAKNIQYF
TRBJ1-2	TRBD1	TRBV30	.	TGTGCCTGGATAGACAGGGCAAACTATGGCTACACCTTC	CAWIDRANYGYTF
TRBJ1-2	.	TRBV5-5	.	TGTGCCAGCAGCACCGGTCCCGGAGTTAACTATGGCTACACCTTC	CASSTGPGVNYGYTF
TRBJ1-4	TRBD1	TRBV28	.	TGTGCCAGCAGTCCCCCCTCGGGACAGGGGAATGAAAAACTGTTTTTT	CASSPPSGQGNEKLFF
TRBJ2-5	TRBD1	TRBV7-7	.	TGTGCTAGCAGCCAAACGGGACAGGGGGAGACCCAGTACTTC	CASSQTGQGETQYF
TRBJ1-1	.	TRBV7-2	.	TGTGCCAGCAGCTCCCAGGGTAAGGGGGCTTTCTTT	CASSSQGKGAFF
TRBJ1-2	.	TRBV6-1	.	TGTGCCAGCAGTCTCACAACAGCTAACTATGGCTACACCTTC	CASSLTTANYGYTF
TRBJ1-2	TRBD1	TRBV4-1	.	TGCGCCAGCAGCCAGACAGGGATGGGCTACACCTTC	CASSQTGMGYTF
TRBJ2-3	.	TRBV13	few	TGTGCCAGCAGCTTAGCTCCCACAGATACGCAGTATTTT	CASSLAPTDTQYF
TRBJ2-7	TRBD1	TRBV19	.	TGTGCCAGTAGTACCCGGGACAGTATCTACGAGCAGTACTTC	CASSTRDSIYEQYF
TRBJ2-2	.	TRBV4-1	.	TGCGCCAGCAGCCAACAGCTCGCGGGCCCAGGGCGGGAGCTGTTTTTT	CASSQQLAGPGRELFF
TRBJ2-7	TRBD1	TRBV2	.	TGTGCCAGCAGCGCTGACAGGGGATCCTTTTACGAGCAGTACTTC	CASSADRGSFYEQYF
TRBJ1-2	.	TRBV6-6	.	TGTGCCAGTTCCCCGGGAACTCGCTATGGCTACACCTTC	CASSPGTRYGYTF
TRBJ2-7	.	TRBV28	.	TGTGCCAGCAGTTCGGCGTGGAAGTCCGACGAGCAGTACTTC	CASSSAWKSDEQYF
TRBJ1-1	.	TRBV5-5	.	TGTGCCAGCAGTCAGCAGGGACGCGCTTTCTTT	CASSQQGRAFF
TRBJ1-5	TRBD1	TRBV25-1	.	TGTGCCAGCAGACAGACAGGGGGCAATCAGCCCCAGCATTTT	CASRQTGGNQPQHF
TRBJ1-2	.	TRBV5-1	once	TGCGCCAGCAGCTTGGAGCCAGCCAGGCATGGCTACACCTTC	CASSLEPARHGYTF
TRBJ1-1	TRBD1	TRBV5-1	.	TGCGCCAGCAGGGGGGGACAGCTAAACACTGAAGCTTTCTTT	CASRGGQLNTEAFF
TRBJ2-1	.	TRBV5-6	once	TGTGCCAGCAGCGCCGGGGGCGCAGGGGGGGATGAGCAGTTCTTC	CASSAGGAGGDEQFF
TRBJ2-3	.	TRBV15	once	TGTGCCACCAGCAGAGATCTGGCAGATACGCAGTATTTT	CATSRDLADTQYF
TRBJ1-1	.	TRBV19	few	TGTGCCAGTAGTACAGGCGTTTCAACTGAAGCTTTCTTT	CASSTGVSTEAFF
TRBJ2-2	.	TRBV10-3	.	TGTGCCATCAGTGATGGGCCCTACACCGGGGAGCTGTTTTTT	CAISDGPYTGELFF
TRBJ2-1	TRBD2	TRBV6-4	.	TGTGCCAGCAGTGACCTCATGGGGCGGGAGATCGATGAGCAGTTCTTC	CASSDLMGREIDEQFF
TRBJ2-7	.	TRBV29-1	.	TGCAGCGTTGGCAGCTACTCCTACGAGCAGTACTTC	CSVGSYSYEQYF
TRBJ2-7	.	TRBV5-6	once	TGTGCCAGCAGCGTGCGGAGGGTGTCCGGCTACGAGCAGTACTTC	CASSVRRVSGYEQYF
TRBJ2-3	.	TRBV11-2	.	TGTGCCAGCAGCCCCGAGGTCGGGGGAGGTACAGATACGCAGTATTTT	CASSPEVGGGTDTQYF
TRBJ2-3	TRBD2	TRBV7-2	.	TGTGCCAGCAGCTTAGGACTAGCGTTAGACACAGATACGCAGTATTTT	CASSLGLALDTDTQYF
TRBJ2-7	TRBD1	TRBV7-9	.	TGTGCCAGCAGCGTATCCGGGACAGCGTCCTACGAGCAGTACTTC	CASSVSGTASYEQYF
TRBJ2-6	TRBD1	TRBV7-2	.	TGTGCCAGCAGCCGAGAGACAGGGGGCTTATACTCTGGGGCCAACGTCCTGACTTTC	CASSRETGGLYSGANVLTF
TRBJ2-7	.	TRBV29-1	once	TGCAGCGCTTCCTCCGATGTAGCCTACGAGCAGTACTTC	CSASSDVAYEQYF
TRBJ1-2	TRBD1	TRBV19	once	TGTGCCAGTAGCAATGACAGGGGAGATGGCTACACCTTC	CASSNDRGDGYTF
TRBJ1-2	.	TRBV7-9	.	TGTGCCAGCAGCTTATGGATGCCTGACGTCGGTGGCTACACCTTC	CASSLWMPDVGGYTF
TRBJ2-3	.	TRBV28	.	TGTGCCAGCAGAGGGGACCCTCAAGATACGCAGTATTTT	CASRGDPQDTQYF
TRBJ2-1	.	TRBV18	.	TGTGCCAGCACTACCTCACCGAACAATGAGCAGTTCTTC	CASTTSPNNEQFF
TRBJ2-3	TRBD1	TRBV4-3	once	TGCGCCAGCAGCCAAGATAAGGGTAGGGGGCGGACAGATACGCAGTATTTT	CASSQDKGRGRTDTQYF
TRBJ1-4	.	TRBV14	.	TGTGCCAGCAGCCGAGGCTCAGCGGATGAAAAACTGTTTTTT	CASSRGSADEKLFF
TRBJ2-7	.	TRBV5-1	.	TGCGCCAGCAGCTTCTCTTCCAAGGACGAGCAGTACTTC	CASSFSSKDEQYF
TRBJ1-2	TRBD1	TRBV4-3	.	TGCGCCAGCAGCCAAGATCAGGGGGCATGGAATGGCTACACCTTC	CASSQDQGAWNGYTF
TRBJ2-2	TRBD1	TRBV2	.	TGTGCCAGCGGACAGGGCCCCGGGGAGCTGTTTTTT	CASGQGPGELFF
TRBJ2-6	.	TRBV27	.	TGTGCCAGCAGTTTTTGGGACTCTGGGGCCAACGTCCTGACTTTC	CASSFWDSGANVLTF
TRBJ2-2	.	TRBV11-3	.	TGTGCCAGCAGGACAGTCGGCGGGGAGCTGTTTTTT	CASRTVGGELFF
TRBJ1-5	.	TRBV6-5	.	TGTGCCAGCAGGGCCGATGGGGTGAGCAATCAGCCCCAGCATTTT	CASRADGVSNQPQHF
TRBJ2-3	.	TRBV15	.	TGTGCCACCGGACCCGGCCTCGGGACTGCCGGCACAGATACGCAGTATTTT	CATGPGLGTAGTDTQYF
TRBJ2-3	.	TRBV27	.	TGTGCCAGCAGCCAGTTGGGGGGCACAGATACGCAGTATTTT	CASSQLGGTDTQYF
TRBJ2-5	.	TRBV13	.	TGTGCCAGCAGCCAAGGGACCCAAGAGACCCAGTACTTC	CASSQGTQETQYF
TRBJ2-3	TRBD2	TRBV27	.	TGTGCCAGCAGTCTAGGGACTACCTATACGCAGTATTTT	CASSLGTTYTQYF
TRBJ2-1	.	TRBV11-2	.	TGTGCCAGCAGCTTCCTATTAGGAGCTGAGCAGTTCTTC	CASSFLLGAEQFF
TRBJ2-7	.	TRBV5-6	.	TGTGCCAGCAGCTTTCCGGTTTCGTACAAAACCTACGAGCAGTACTTC	CASSFPVSYKTYEQYF
TRBJ2-1	.	TRBV12-2	.	TGTGCAAGTCGCTTAGAAAGGAAGGAGCAGTTCTTC	CASRLERKEQFF
TRBJ1-5	.	TRBV5-1	.	TGCGCCAGCAGCGCGGGGTCTGGGGACGGGGGTCAGCCCCAGCATTTT	CASSAGSGDGGQPQHF
TRBJ2-7	TRBD2	TRBV7-2	.	TGTGCCAGCAGCTTAGCTTTCGGCGGGAGCTCCTACGAGCAGTACTTC	CASSLAFGGSSYEQYF
TRBJ2-3	.	TRBV6-5	.	TGTGCCAGCGGCCGGGACCGGCGCAAGTATTTT	CASGRDRRKYF
TRBJ2-2	TRBD1	TRBV5-5	.	TGTGCCAGCAGCTTGGGGCCGACAGGGGGCACCGGGGAGCTGTTTTTT	CASSLGPTGGTGELFF
TRBJ1-5	TRBD1	TRBV19	few	TGTGCCAGTAACCTACAGGGGGCTCAGCCCCAGCATTTT	CASNLQGAQPQHF
TRBJ2-7	.	TRBV30	.	TGTGCCTGGAGTCCCGGGACATTTTTAGGGTATAAGGAGCAGTACTTC	CAWSPGTFLGYKEQYF